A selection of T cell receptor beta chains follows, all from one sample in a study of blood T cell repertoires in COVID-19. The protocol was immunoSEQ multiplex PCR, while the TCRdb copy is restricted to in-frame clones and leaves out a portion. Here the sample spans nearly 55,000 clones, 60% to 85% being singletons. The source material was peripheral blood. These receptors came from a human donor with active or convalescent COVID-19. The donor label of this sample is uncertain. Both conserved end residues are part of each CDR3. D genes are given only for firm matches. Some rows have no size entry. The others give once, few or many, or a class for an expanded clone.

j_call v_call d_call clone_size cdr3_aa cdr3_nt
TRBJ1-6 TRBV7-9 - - CASSSDRMDNSPLHF TGTGCCAGCAGCTCAGACAGGATGGATAATTCACCCCTCCACTTT
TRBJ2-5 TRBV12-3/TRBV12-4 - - CASSLEAEETQYF TGTGCCAGCAGTTTAGAAGCGGAAGAGACCCAGTACTTC
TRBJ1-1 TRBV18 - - CASSPGGFAAEAFF TGTGCCAGCTCACCAGGAGGGTTTGCGGCTGAAGCTTTCTTT
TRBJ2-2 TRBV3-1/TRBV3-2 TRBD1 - CASRWTGETGELFF TGTGCCAGCAGGTGGACAGGGGAAACCGGGGAGCTGTTTTTT
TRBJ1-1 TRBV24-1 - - CATSDPSRGHTEAFF TGTGCCACCAGTGACCCCTCTCGTGGGCACACTGAAGCTTTCTTT
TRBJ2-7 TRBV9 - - CASSVETASYEQYF TGTGCCAGCAGCGTAGAGACAGCGAGCTACGAGCAGTACTTC
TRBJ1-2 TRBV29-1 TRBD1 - CSVEVGQGAGGYTF TGCAGCGTTGAAGTAGGCCAGGGGGCTGGTGGCTACACCTTC
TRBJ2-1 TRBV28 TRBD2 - CASRIKGGRANEQFF TGTGCCAGCCGGATCAAGGGCGGGAGGGCCAATGAGCAGTTCTTC
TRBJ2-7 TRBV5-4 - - CATSGINSYEQYF TGTGCCACCTCGGGTATCAACTCCTACGAGCAGTACTTC
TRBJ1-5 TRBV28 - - CATLPPNQPQHF TGTGCCACCCTCCCCCCCAATCAGCCCCAGCATTTT
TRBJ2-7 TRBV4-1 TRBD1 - CASSPGQGHSYEQYF TGCGCCAGCAGCCCCGGACAGGGTCACTCCTACGAGCAGTACTTC
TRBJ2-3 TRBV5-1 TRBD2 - CASSLAERGADTQYF TGCGCCAGCAGCTTGGCCGAACGGGGGGCAGATACGCAGTATTTT
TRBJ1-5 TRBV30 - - CAWSIGGGLPQHF TGTGCCTGGAGTATCGGGGGGGGGTTGCCCCAGCATTTT
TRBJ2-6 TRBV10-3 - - CAISESSVAGANVLTF TGTGCCATCAGTGAGTCGAGCGTGGCCGGGGCCAACGTCCTGACTTTC
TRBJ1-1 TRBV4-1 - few CASSQGPTGWTEAFF TGCGCCAGCAGCCAGGGACCTACAGGGTGGACTGAAGCTTTCTTT
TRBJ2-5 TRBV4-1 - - CASSPGETQYF TGCGCCAGCAGCCCGGGTGAGACCCAGTACTTC
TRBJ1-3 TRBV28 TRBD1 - CASGTGGISAGNTIYF TGTGCCAGCGGGACAGGGGGCATCTCCGCTGGAAACACCATATATTTT
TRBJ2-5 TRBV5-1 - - CASSLGRGGGETQYF TGCGCCAGCAGCTTGGGCCGGGGTGGTGGCGAGACCCAGTACTTC
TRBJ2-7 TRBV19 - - CASSILSDPIYEQYF TGTGCCAGTAGTATTTTAAGCGACCCAATCTACGAGCAGTACTTC
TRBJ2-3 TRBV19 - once CASSPDRDMYTDTQYF TGTGCCAGTAGTCCCGACCGGGACATGTACACAGATACGCAGTATTTT
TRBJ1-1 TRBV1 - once CTSRLEDRDTEAFF TGCACCAGCAGGCTCGAGGACAGGGACACTGAAGCTTTCTTT
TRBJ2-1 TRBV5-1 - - CASSTDSSSYNEQFF TGCGCCAGCAGTACGGACTCCAGCTCCTACAATGAGCAGTTCTTC
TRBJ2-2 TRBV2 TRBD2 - CASSDVGGRGIGELFF TGTGCCAGCAGTGACGTTGGCGGGAGGGGGATCGGGGAGCTGTTTTTT
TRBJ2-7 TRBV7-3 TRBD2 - CASSFRSGNSYEQYF TGTGCCAGCAGCTTTAGGAGCGGGAATTCGTACGAGCAGTACTTC
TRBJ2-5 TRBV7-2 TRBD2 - CASSSSSGRETQYF TGTGCCAGCAGCTCGTCTAGCGGGAGGGAGACCCAGTACTTC
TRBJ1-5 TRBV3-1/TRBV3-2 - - CASSQGVGGGNQPQHF TGTGCCAGCAGCCAAGGGGTAGGGGGAGGCAATCAGCCCCAGCATTTT
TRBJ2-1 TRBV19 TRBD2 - CASSKREGRNEQFF TGTGCCAGTTCGAAGCGGGAGGGCCGGAATGAGCAGTTCTTC
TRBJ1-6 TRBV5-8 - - CASSRGEGKSPLHF TGTGCCAGCAGCCGGGGGGAGGGGAAAAGCCCCCTCCACTTT
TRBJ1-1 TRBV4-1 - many CASSQLDSPEAFF TGCGCCAGCAGCCAGTTAGACAGTCCAGAAGCTTTCTTT
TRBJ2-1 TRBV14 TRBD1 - CASSLGQGAYNEQFF TGTGCCAGCAGCCTGGGACAGGGAGCCTACAATGAGCAGTTCTTC
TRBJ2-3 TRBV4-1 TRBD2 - CASSQRLAGDTDTQYF TGCGCCAGCAGCCAACGACTAGCGGGGGACACAGATACGCAGTATTTT
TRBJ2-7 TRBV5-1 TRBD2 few CASSLAGGSNGEQYF TGCGCCAGCAGCTTGGCAGGCGGGAGCAATGGCGAGCAGTACTTC
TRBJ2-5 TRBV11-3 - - CASSLEVGETQYF TGTGCCAGCAGCTTAGAGGTCGGGGAGACCCAGTACTTC
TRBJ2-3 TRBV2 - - CASSETLRGTDTQYF TGTGCCAGCAGTGAGACCTTGAGGGGCACAGATACGCAGTATTTT
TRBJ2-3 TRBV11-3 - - CASSTRTSTDTQYF TGTGCCAGCAGCACGCGAACTAGCACAGATACGCAGTATTTT
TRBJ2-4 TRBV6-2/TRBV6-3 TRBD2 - CASSYSTSGRLQYF TGTGCCAGCAGTTACTCGACTAGCGGGAGACTTCAGTACTTC
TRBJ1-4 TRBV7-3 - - CASSLGANEKLFF TGTGCCAGCAGCTTGGGGGCCAATGAAAAACTGTTTTTT
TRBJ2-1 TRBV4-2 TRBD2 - CASSQEASGYNEQFF TGTGCCAGCAGCCAAGAGGCTAGCGGATACAATGAGCAGTTCTTC
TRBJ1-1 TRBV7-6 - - CASSPSLGAEAFF TGTGCCAGCAGCCCCTCTTTGGGCGCTGAAGCTTTCTTT
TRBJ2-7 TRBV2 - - CASSVSTRSYEQYF TGTGCCAGCAGTGTTTCCACCAGGTCCTACGAGCAGTACTTC
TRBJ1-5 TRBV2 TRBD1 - CASRIRGQGSHQPQHF TGTGCCAGCAGGATTAGGGGACAGGGGTCCCATCAGCCCCAGCATTTT
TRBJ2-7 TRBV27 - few CASSLSVTRNLEQYF TGTGCCAGCAGTTTAAGTGTGACTAGAAATCTCGAGCAGTACTTC
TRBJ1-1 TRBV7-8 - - CASSLFEWGHTEAFF TGTGCCAGCAGCTTATTTGAGTGGGGGCACACTGAAGCTTTCTTT
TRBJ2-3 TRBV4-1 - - CASSQKPGLTDTQYF TGCGCCAGCAGCCAGAAGCCAGGACTCACAGATACGCAGTATTTT
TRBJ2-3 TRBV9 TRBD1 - CASSSRLDRVTDTQYF TGTGCCAGCAGCTCTCGATTGGACAGGGTTACAGATACGCAGTATTTT
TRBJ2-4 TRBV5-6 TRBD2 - CASSLDRGDIQYF TGTGCCAGCAGCCTGGACCGGGGGGACATTCAGTACTTC